One sample yielded the 13 T cell receptor beta chains listed below, sequenced in a study of blood T cell repertoires in COVID-19. Libraries were prepared by immunoSEQ multiplex PCR; TCRdb keeps only in-frame clonotypes and omits some of them. The table shows about 460,000 clones, with roughly nine tenths occurring only once. The sample taken for sequencing was PBMCs or T cells enriched from blood (not recorded which). The source is an older woman who had recovered from COVID-19.

This rearrangement joins TRBV30 to TRBJ1-5; 8 bases are shared with TRBD1. Germline trimming cut 2 bases from V and 6 bases from J; bases unmatched to any gene: 6. The CDR3 is 14 amino acids. The germline CDR1 and CDR2 sequences are GTSNPN and SVGIG (reference sequence). CDR3 DNA: TGTGCCTGGAGTAGGACAGGGATAGGTCAGCCCCAGCATTTT. The encoded protein is CAWSRTGIGQPQHF.

This chain connects TRBV5-1 to TRBJ1-3; 10 bases fit TRBD1. Germline lookup yields CDR1 SGHRS and CDR2 YFSETQ. The CDR3 runs 18 residues. J was trimmed by 3 bases and V by 0 bases; bases with no gene match: 9. This CDR3 reads CASSLADRGGSYGNTIYF. The CDR3 DNA follows: TGCGCCAGCAGCTTGGCGGACAGGGGGGGATCTTATGGAAACACCATATATTTT.

This chain connects TRBV5-4 to TRBJ1-6; 7 positions match TRBD1. Germline assignment: CDR1 SGHNT and CDR2 YYREEE (reference sequence). The J segment lost 5 bases and the V segment lost 2 bases, leaving 7 bases of the junction unmatched. This CDR3 has 16 residues. CDR3 in amino acids: CASSFDGTANNSPLHF. The CDR3 region has the DNA TGTGCCAGCAGCTTTGACGGGACAGCGAATAATTCACCCCTCCACTTT.

The rearrangement links TRBV7-9 to TRBJ2-3; weak D call: TRBD2 (6 bases). CDR1 is SEHNR, CDR2 FQNEAQ, per germline (reference sequence). The CDR3 contains 14 residues. The V and J ends lost 5 bases and 1 base respectively, with 10 bases between them. In DNA form, the CDR3 reads TGTGCCAGCAGCCACACGGGGGGCACAGATACGCAGTATTTT. Its protein product is CASSHTGGTDTQYF. Filled out from reference TRBV7-9 and TRBJ2-3, the complete variable domain reads DTGVSQNPRHKITKRGQNVTFRCDPISEHNRLYWYRQTLGQGPEFLTYFQNEAQLEKSRLLSDRFSAERPKGSFSTLEIQRTEQGDSAMYLCASSHTGGTDTQYFGPGTRLTVL.

The chain couples TRBV24-1 to TRBJ2-2; TRBD1 aligns across 10 bases. Looked up from germline, CDR1 is KGHDR and CDR2 is SFDVKD. The CDR3 runs to 16 residues. J lost 6 bases, V lost 3 bases, and 6 bases had no gene match. CDR3 amino acids: CATSDPVTGGSGELFF. The CDR3 DNA is TGTGCCACCAGTGATCCTGTGACAGGGGGCTCCGGGGAGCTGTTTTTT.

The chain employs TRBV29-1 and TRBJ1-2; TRBD1 might be the D (5 bases). CDR3 length: 13 amino acids. Germline V gives CDR1 SQVTM, CDR2 ANQGSEA. V lost 4 bases and J 6 bases, leaving 15 bases between the germline ends. CDR3 amino acids: CSVVVRSGNGYTF. The CDR3 DNA follows: TGCAGCGTTGTCGTTCGGTCAGGGAATGGCTACACCTTC.

Details on this clone: The same CDR3 arises from other DNA sequences in this sample as well. The chain employs TRBV3-1 (or the pseudogene TRBV3-2) and TRBJ2-5; 12 positions agree with TRBD2. The CDR3 spans 14 residues. Germline CDR1 and CDR2: LGHDT and YNNKEL (reference sequence). V dropped 2 bases and J dropped 5; count of bases not matched to a gene: 0. The CDR3 loop reads CASSQLAGGETQYF. DNA for the CDR3: TGTGCCAGCAGCCAACTAGCGGGGGGGGAGACCCAGTACTTC.

V is TRBV30 and J is TRBJ2-1, with 10 nucleotides matching TRBD2. The CDR3 length is 15 residues. Trimming removed 0 bases from V and 7 bases from J; junction bases left unmatched: 6. Germline values: CDR1 GTSNPN, CDR2 SVGIG (reference sequence). CDR3 sequence: CAWSVGAGGINEQFF. CDR3 coding DNA: TGTGCCTGGAGTGTAGGAGCGGGGGGGATTAATGAGCAGTTCTTC.

This chain connects TRBV3-1 (or the pseudogene TRBV3-2) to TRBJ1-1; possibly TRBD1 for D (6 bases). The CDR3 is 14 amino acids. Germline V gives CDR1 LGHDT, CDR2 YNNKEL (reference sequence). The V end was cut by 7 bases, the J end by 1 base, with 13 bases between. The CDR3 spells CASTRRGANTEAFF. The CDR3, as DNA: TGTGCCAGCACACGGCGGGGGGCGAACACTGAAGCTTTCTTT.

In this sample, this clone turned up once. The chain joins TRBV5-6 to TRBJ2-1; 12 bases map to TRBD2. Trimming cost V 1 base and J 7 bases; bases outside gene matches: 9. The germline CDR1 and CDR2 sequences are SGHDT and YYEEEE. This CDR3 contains 17 residues. CDR3 in amino acids: CASSLPALAGGGNEQFF. CDR3 in DNA: TGTGCCAGCAGCTTGCCGGCTCTAGCGGGAGGGGGGAATGAGCAGTTCTTC.

The chain employs TRBV4-1 and TRBJ2-7; 8 nucleotides align to TRBD1. Unmatched junction bases numbered 8, after V lost 1 base and J lost 6 bases. There are 15 residues in the CDR3. Germline V gene sequence: CDR1 MGHRA, CDR2 YSYEKL. The CDR3 sequence: CASSQADRVLGEQYF. The CDR3 bases are TGCGCCAGCAGCCAAGCGGACAGGGTCCTGGGCGAGCAGTACTTC.

The chain recombines TRBV3-1 (or the pseudogene TRBV3-2) with TRBJ1-1; the match to TRBD1 covers 7 bases. CDR1 and CDR2 (germline): LGHDT, YNNKEL (reference sequence). V dropped 5 bases and J dropped 1; count of bases not matched to a gene: 7. The CDR3 is made up of 15 amino acids. The DNA of the CDR3 is TGTGCCAGCAGCACCTACAGGGGCACGAACACTGAAGCTTTCTTT. Protein product: CASSTYRGTNTEAFF.

The gene calls are TRBV7-2 and TRBJ2-6; 7 bases match TRBD2. Trimming removed 2 bases from V and 1 base from J; junction bases left unmatched: 5. The CDR3 sequence is 17 residues long. Germline V lookup: CDR1 SGHTA, CDR2 FQGNSA. The CDR3 loop reads CASSLTAGVSGANVLTF. CDR3 sequence (DNA): TGTGCCAGCAGCTTAACGGCGGGGGTTTCTGGGGCCAACGTCCTGACTTTC.